This entry lists 12 T cell receptor beta chains sequenced from one sample in a study of blood T cell repertoires in COVID-19. Data came from immunoSEQ multiplex PCR; TCRdb stores just in-frame clones and leaves some out. The data hold some 71,000 clones, with more than 75% observed a single time. The source material was peripheral blood. The receptors stem from a woman in her seventies with acute or convalescent COVID-19.

V and J are TRBV19 and TRBJ1-2; weak D call: TRBD1 (5 bases). CDR1 and CDR2 from the germline V gene are LNHDA and SQIVND (reference sequence). V lost 0 bases, J lost 3 bases, and 17 bases lay in between. This CDR3 spans 17 amino acids. CDR3 residues: CASSIDQVSDSYYGYTF. CDR3 DNA sequence: TGTGCCAGTAGTATAGATCAGGTTTCCGACAGCTACTATGGCTACACCTTC.

The V and J genes are TRBV19 and TRBJ1-6; no reliable D call. CDR3 length: 17 residues. V was pared by 6 bases and J by 5 bases, with 20 bases between. In germline, CDR1 is LNHDA, CDR2 SQIVND (reference sequence). This CDR3 is CASSRTLSHQDNSPLHF. The CDR3, as DNA: TGTGCCAGTAGCCGCACTTTGTCCCACCAAGATAATTCACCCCTCCACTTT.

This rearrangement joins TRBV15 to TRBJ1-3; no clear D gene. V was pared by 0 bases and J by 0 bases, with 6 bases between. Germline loops: CDR1 LNHNV, CDR2 YYDKDF (reference sequence). This CDR3 region has 15 residues. CDR3 residues: CATSRDRSSGNTIYF. The DNA for the CDR3 is TGTGCCACCAGCAGAGATCGGAGCTCTGGAAACACCATATATTTT.

This clone has a count of ten or more. V and J are TRBV20-1 and TRBJ2-1, with 11 bases lining up with TRBD2. Germline V lookup: CDR1 DFQATT, CDR2 SNEGSKA (reference sequence). The J segment lost 7 bases and the V segment lost 3 bases, leaving 8 bases of the junction unmatched. CDR3 length: 15 amino acids. CDR3 DNA: TGCAGTGCTAGTAGAACTAGCGGGAGAGGTAATGAGCAGTTCTTC. This sequence encodes CSASRTSGRGNEQFF.

This clone was observed a handful of times. This chain joins TRBV12-3 or TRBV12-4 and TRBJ2-2, with 7 bases matching TRBD1. The CDR3 totals 13 residues. J lost 6 bases, V lost 6 bases, and 4 bases had no gene match. The CDR3 bases are TGTGCCAGCAGCCTTACAGGGGCCGGGGAGCTGTTTTTT. It yields the protein CASSLTGAGELFF.

The table lists this clone with a few counts. The V gene is TRBV7-2, the J gene TRBJ2-1, with TRBD1 identical over 9 bases. Germline CDR1 is SGHTA and CDR2 is FQGNSA. The CDR3 loop spans 16 amino acids. V shed 5 bases, J shed 0 bases, and the junction held 5 bases outside the gene matches. The CDR3 coding sequence is TGTGCCAGCAGCCTCACAGGGGGCTTCTCCTACAATGAGCAGTTCTTC. Translating it yields CASSLTGGFSYNEQFF.

The DNA of the CDR3 is TGTGCCATCAGTGACGCCCCTCGGGGGGAGACGAATGAGCAGTTCTTC. Its protein product is CAISDAPRGETNEQFF. The chain joins TRBV10-3 to TRBJ2-1; 7 bases match TRBD2. V shed 3 bases, J shed 7 bases, and the junction held 12 bases outside the gene matches. The CDR3 sequence is 16 residues long. Germline loops: CDR1 ENHRY, CDR2 SYGVKD.

The V and J genes are TRBV28 and TRBJ1-1; 7 positions agree with TRBD1. Trimming took 4 bases from V and 4 from J; bases not matched to a gene: 3. Germline V gene data show CDR1 as MDHEN and CDR2 as SYDVKM. This CDR3 region has 13 residues. For the CDR3, the DNA is TGTGCCAGCAGTTACACAGGGGCCACTGAAGCTTTCTTT. This translates into CASSYTGATEAFF.

The chain couples TRBV2 to TRBJ2-2; D perhaps matches TRBD1 (6 bases). CDR3 length: 14 residues. The V end lost 2 bases, the J end lost 3 bases, and 7 bases lay between the germline ends. Germline values: CDR1 SNHLY, CDR2 FYNNEI. CDR3 residues: CASSEQGYTGELFF. As DNA, the CDR3 is TGTGCCAGCAGTGAACAGGGGTACACCGGGGAGCTGTTTTTT.

V and J are TRBV10-3 and TRBJ2-4, with D perhaps TRBD2 (7 bases). Germline V gene lookup returns CDR1 ENHRY and CDR2 SYGVKD. The CDR3 runs to 14 residues. As DNA, the CDR3 is TGTGCAACGGTGGAGGGAGGGGGAAAAAACATTCAGTACTTC. Protein sequence: CATVEGGGKNIQYF.

This clone was recorded a few times. This chain joins TRBV29-1 and TRBJ2-5, with 7 bases aligning to TRBD1. The CDR3 spans 14 residues. Unmatched junction bases numbered 7, after V lost 1 base and J lost 5 bases. From germline, CDR1 is SQVTM and CDR2 ANQGSEA. DNA for the CDR3: TGCAGCGTTGAAGGAGGGGGCCTCGGGGAGACCCAGTACTTC. Protein sequence: CSVEGGGLGETQYF. The entire variable domain, with the rest obtained from reference TRBV29-1 and TRBJ2-5, is as follows: SAVISQKPSRDICQRGTSLTIQCQVDSQVTMMFWYRQQPGQSLTLIATANQGSEATYESGFVIDKFPISRPNLTFSTLTVSNMSPEDSSIYLCSVEGGGLGETQYFGPGTRLLVL.

This clone was observed once. The rearrangement links TRBV7-2 to TRBJ2-2; the match to TRBD1 covers 12 bases. The CDR3 length is 16 residues. CDR1 is SGHTA, CDR2 FQGNSA, per germline. The J segment lost 4 bases and the V segment lost 5 bases, leaving 5 bases of the junction unmatched. For the CDR3, the DNA is TGTGCCAGCAGCCGGGACAGGGGGCCAGTCACCGGGGAGCTGTTTTTT. Amino acids: CASSRDRGPVTGELFF. Drawing the rest from reference TRBV7-2 and TRBJ2-2, the complete variable domain is GAGVSQSPSNKVTEKGKDVELRCDPISGHTALYWYRQSLGQGLEFLIYFQGNSAPDKSGLPSDRFSAERTGGSVSTLTIQRTQQEDSAVYLCASSRDRGPVTGELFFGEGSRLTVL.